These 32 T cell receptor beta chains originate from one sample sequenced in a study of immune characterization of retroperitoneal liposarcoma. Via MiXCR, TCRdb re-called the PCR reads, giving one row per CDR3 protein. The repertoire holds 10,000 to 12,000 distinct CDR3 sequences, with less than 30% as singletons. The material sequenced was tumor tissue. These receptors all come from a male donor with retroperitoneal liposarcoma.

In its sample, this clonotype was seen a few times. CDR3 bases: TGTGCCAGCAGTTTTACGGGATTCGGAATGGTGACTGAAGCTTTCTTT. This translates into CASSFTGFGMVTEAFF. The chain has TRBV12-3 or TRBV12-4 and TRBJ1-1; D is unresolved. The V end lost 3 bases, the J end lost 5 bases, and 19 bases lay between the germline ends. The CDR3 sequence is 16 residues long.

V and J are TRBV6-5 and TRBJ1-3; 7 nucleotides agree with TRBD1. The V and J ends lost 0 bases and 2 bases, in that order; junction bases with no gene match: 7. Germline V gene data show CDR1 as MNHEY and CDR2 as SVGAGI. The CDR3 is 17 residues long. CDR3 region: CASSYSGQSLTGNTIYF. In DNA, the CDR3 is TGTGCCAGCAGTTACTCGGGACAGTCATTGACTGGAAACACCATATATTTT.

Relative to its sample, this clonotype is medium-sized. V usage is TRBV6-6 and J usage is TRBJ2-1; a weak D match, TRBD1 (5 bases). The end of the DNA is better explained by TRBJ2-7, so the J call may be wrong. CDR1 is MNHNY and CDR2 is SVGAGI in the germline V gene (reference sequence). The length of the CDR3 is 14 residues. CDR3 amino acids: CASSYSTVSFEQYF. CDR3 DNA: TGTGCCAGCAGTTACTCGACAGTTAGCTTTGAGCAGTACTTC.

V and J are TRBV12-3 or TRBV12-4 and TRBJ2-2, with 10 positions matching TRBD2. Trimming removed 2 bases from V and 16 bases from J; junction bases left unmatched: 25. This CDR3 region has 19 residues. For the CDR3, the DNA is TGTGCCAGCAGTTTATATAGCCTAGCGGGGGCCCTTAGCACAGATACGCAGTTTTTT. This encodes CASSLYSLAGALSTDTQFF.

The chain links TRBV10-1 to TRBJ2-5; 9 nucleotides match TRBD2. There are 14 residues in the CDR3. Trimming took 5 bases from V and 11 from J; bases not matched to a gene: 12. CDR1 is WNHNN and CDR2 is SYGVQD in the germline V gene (reference sequence). As DNA, the CDR3 is TGCGCCAGCAGTTATGGGACTAGCAGGAATGAGCAGTACTTC. This gives the protein CASSYGTSRNEQYF.

This clonotype qualifies as medium-sized. CDR3 bases: TGTGCCAGCAGTTTCCACTACGAGCAGTTCTTC. It encodes CASSFHYEQFF. The chain employs TRBV12-3 or TRBV12-4 and TRBJ2-1; D gene uncertain. V shed 3 bases and J shed 10 bases, with 7 bases lying between them. The CDR3 is 11 amino acids.

By share, this clonotype ranks as medium-sized (0.01 to 0.1%). This chain links TRBV27 with TRBJ2-1; 12 bases match TRBD2. The DNA end favors TRBJ2-7, so the J call may be wrong. Per germline, CDR1 MNHEY and CDR2 SMNVEV (reference sequence). The CDR3 has 14 residues. CDR3 protein: CASSLTSGSYEQYF. The CDR3 region has the DNA TGTGCCAGCAGTTTGACTAGCGGGAGCTACGAGCAGTACTTC.

J is TRBJ1-2 and V is TRBV7-3, with D possibly TRBD1 on 5 matching bases. Germline-derived CDR1 and CDR2 are SGHTA and FQGTGA. The length of the CDR3 is 13 residues. V was pared by 1 base and J by 4 bases, with 7 bases between. The CDR3 DNA reads TGTGCCAGCAGCTTAATCGGGGCCTATGGCTACACCTTC. Amino acid sequence: CASSLIGAYGYTF.

Sample share makes this clonotype medium-sized. The chain links TRBV6-1 to TRBJ2-3, with TRBD2 matching 12 bases. The ends lost 8 bases at V and 2 bases at J; junction bases unmatched: 14. This CDR3 contains 18 residues. Germline CDR1 MNHNS, CDR2 SASEGT. DNA of the CDR3: TGTGCCAGCTCCCTAGCGGGGGGGCCTGGTCGGGTCACAGATACGCAGTATTTT. Amino acid sequence: CASSLAGGPGRVTDTQYF.

Judged by abundance, this clonotype is medium-sized. The CDR3 DNA is TGTGCCAGCAGCGGGACTAGCGACGATAGAGGGGGATACAATGAGCAGTTCTTC. This sequence encodes CASSGTSDDRGGYNEQFF. This chain connects TRBV7-6 to TRBJ2-1; TRBD2 aligns across 10 bases. The ends lost 5 bases at V and 4 bases at J; junction bases unmatched: 14. This CDR3 contains 18 residues. Germline CDR1 SGHVS, CDR2 FNYEAQ. The whole variable domain, remainder taken from reference TRBV7-6 and TRBJ2-1, is GAGVSQSPRYKVTKRGQDVALRCDPISGHVSLYWYRQALGQGPEFLTYFNYEAQQDKSGLPNDRFSAERPEGSISTLTIQRTEQRDSAMYRCASSGTSDDRGGYNEQFFGPGTRLTVL.

The J gene is TRBJ2-1, the V gene TRBV6-1; D is uncertain. The J call may be incorrect, as the DNA end agrees better with TRBJ2-4. The CDR3 length is 13 residues. Germline V gives CDR1 MNHNS, CDR2 SASEGT. CDR3 amino acids: CASRMGAKNIQYF. Written as DNA, the CDR3 is TGTGCCAGCAGGATGGGAGCCAAAAACATTCAGTACTTC.

This clonotype appeared once. The rearrangement uses TRBV12-3 or TRBV12-4 and TRBJ2-2; the D gene is possibly TRBD1 (5 bases). The CDR3 length is 15 residues. V was clipped by 7 bases and J by 3 bases, with 15 bases between them. The CDR3: CASKPSTAHTGELFF. CDR3 sequence (DNA): TGTGCCAGCAAACCGTCGACAGCGCACACCGGGGAGCTGTTTTTT.

This clonotype was seen a handful of times. The genes are TRBV6-1 and TRBJ2-1; 8 nucleotides align to TRBD2. The germline gives CDR1 MNHNS, CDR2 SASEGT. After removal of 5 bases from V and 4 bases from J, the junction contained 7 bases not matched to a gene. The CDR3 runs to 15 residues. CDR3 protein: CASSLTGTRYNEQFF. The CDR3 DNA is TGTGCCAGCAGTCTAACCGGGACTAGGTACAATGAGCAGTTCTTC.

This clonotype was recorded many times. The rearrangement links TRBV6-1 to TRBJ2-1; the match to TRBD2 covers 14 bases. The CDR3 runs to 15 residues. With V trimmed by 8 bases and J by 9 bases, 9 bases remained unmatched. The germline V gene encodes CDR1 MNHNS and CDR2 SASEGT. Here the CDR3 DNA reads TGTGCCAGCGGAATCCGACTAGCGGGGGGGCGTGAGCAGTTCTTC. Its translation is CASGIRLAGGREQFF.

This clonotype was observed at least ten times. The chain joins TRBV27 to TRBJ2-3; weak D call: TRBD2 (6 bases). V lost 5 bases to trimming and J lost 0 bases, with 12 bases between them. This CDR3 region has 15 residues. Looked up from germline, CDR1 is MNHEY and CDR2 is SMNVEV (reference sequence). The CDR3 coding sequence is TGTGCCAGCAGTCTTGGCGGGATTAGCACAGATACGCAGTATTTT. Protein product: CASSLGGISTDTQYF.

This clonotype was observed once. The chain has TRBV6-5 and TRBJ2-1, with a tentative D call TRBD2 (6 bases). Germline V gene sequence: CDR1 MNHEY, CDR2 SVGAGI. The CDR3 is made up of 14 amino acids. Between the trimmed V and J ends, which lost 5 bases and 8 bases, there was a span of 16 bases. The CDR3 reads CASSEAGGFDEQFF. The CDR3 DNA follows: TGTGCCAGCAGTGAAGCTGGGGGGTTCGATGAGCAGTTCTTC.

The chain has TRBV12-3 or TRBV12-4 and TRBJ2-3, with D perhaps TRBD1 (6 bases). The DNA matches TRBJ2-1 better at its end, which makes the J call doubtful. This CDR3 has 12 residues. The CDR3 loop is CASGYTGLEQFF. CDR3 in DNA: TGTGCCAGCGGCTATACAGGGCTCGAGCAGTTCTTC.

This clonotype was counted ten times or more. The rearrangement links TRBV6-1 to TRBJ2-7; possible D gene TRBD1, 6 bases. The CDR3 length is 12 residues. V shed 6 bases and J shed 0 bases, with 6 bases lying between them. Germline-derived CDR1 and CDR2 are MNHNS and SASEGT. The CDR3 region is CASRQGSYEQYF. The CDR3 nucleotides are TGTGCCAGCAGACAGGGCTCCTACGAGCAGTACTTC.

In DNA form, the CDR3 reads TGTGCCAGCAGCCAAGATCGGCTAGCGGGGGGGCGCCAAGAGACCCAGTACTTC. It is translated as CASSQDRLAGGRQETQYF. J is TRBJ2-5 and V is TRBV3-1, with 12 bases lining up with TRBD2. V gave up 0 bases and J gave up 1 base; unmatched junction bases: 6. Germline V lookup: CDR1 LGHDT, CDR2 YNNKEL (reference sequence). There are 18 residues in the CDR3.

The chain recombines TRBV4-1 with TRBJ2-7; no definite D call. The DNA end is more similar to TRBJ2-5, so the J call may be wrong. Germline V CDR1 and CDR2: MGHRA, YSYEKL. The CDR3 consists of 16 residues. The CDR3, as DNA: TGCGCCAGCAGCCCCGGTAGAGGAAAAGAATTTGGGACCCAGTACTTC. It is translated as CASSPGRGKEFGTQYF.

The sample holds many counts of this clonotype. The chain recombines TRBV7-2 with TRBJ1-6; possibly TRBD1 for D (5 bases). The CDR3 spans 15 residues. V lost 1 base, J lost 9 bases, and 13 bases lay in between. The germline V gene has CDR1 SGHTA and CDR2 FQGNSA. The CDR3 DNA is TGTGCCAGCAGCTTAGACCCAGGGATATTTTCACCCCTCCACTTT. Its protein is CASSLDPGIFSPLHF. Full variable domain (rest looked up from reference TRBV7-2 and TRBJ1-6): GAGVSQSPSNKVTEKGKDVELRCDPISGHTALYWYRQSLGQGLEFLIYFQGNSAPDKSGLPSDRFSAERTGGSVSTLTIQRTQQEDSAVYLCASSLDPGIFSPLHFGNGTRLTVT.

The J gene is TRBJ2-1, the V gene TRBV6-1; tentative D call: TRBD1 (5 bases). Looked up from germline, CDR1 is MNHNS and CDR2 is SASEGT. The germline V and J ends were trimmed by 6 bases and 10 bases, with 22 bases remaining between them. The CDR3 length is 15 residues. The CDR3 loop is CASSVISGNSYEQFF. CDR3 in DNA: TGTGCCAGCAGCGTAATCTCAGGGAATAGCTACGAGCAGTTCTTC.

J is TRBJ2-3 and V is TRBV6-1; 7 bases match TRBD1. V lost 8 bases to trimming and J lost 5 bases; unmatched junction nucleotides: 16. CDR3 length: 16 residues. Germline assignment: CDR1 MNHNS and CDR2 SASEGT. The CDR3 here is CASGKTSRGSGDTQYF. The CDR3 coding sequence is TGTGCCAGCGGGAAAACCTCCAGGGGGTCAGGAGATACGCAGTATTTT.

As for this clonotype: The conserved phenylalanine or tryptophan normally closing the CDR3 is absent here, so this likely arose from a read error. The rearrangement joins TRBV27 to TRBJ2-5, with TRBD2 identical over 12 bases. Judging by the DNA end, TRBJ2-7 fits better; the J call may be wrong. The CDR3 length is 14 residues. Germline V gene data show CDR1 as MNHEY and CDR2 as SMNVEV (reference sequence). CDR3 in DNA: TGTGCCAGCAGCCTGACTAGCGGGAGTTACGAGCAGTACTTA. Protein sequence: CASSLTSGSYEQYL.

This clonotype rates as medium-sized (0.01 to 0.1%). The genes are TRBV6-1 and TRBJ2-1; no clear D. Germline V lookup: CDR1 MNHNS, CDR2 SASEGT. This CDR3 has 13 amino acids. V lost 7 bases to trimming and J lost 10 bases, with 17 bases between them. DNA of the CDR3: TGTGCCAGCAATCCCGGCGTCGCCTACGAGCAGTTCTTC. Its translation: CASNPGVAYEQFF.

This clonotype occurred many times. The chain combines TRBV12-3 or TRBV12-4 with TRBJ2-5, with 7 bases that match TRBD1. The J call may not be correct, given that the DNA end is closer to TRBJ2-7. This CDR3 has 14 amino acids. This CDR3 is CASSSGDSSYEQYF. The CDR3 nucleotides are TGTGCCAGCAGTTCCGGGGACAGCTCCTACGAGCAGTACTTC.

This clonotype is medium-sized. This sequence joins TRBV11-2 and TRBJ2-7; possible D gene TRBD2, 6 bases. V was cut by 5 bases and J by 0 bases, with 23 bases left in between. CDR1 is SGHAT and CDR2 is FQNNGV in the germline V gene. This CDR3 spans 18 amino acids. The CDR3 loop is CASSKMRAGTSSSYEQYF. The CDR3 bases are TGTGCCAGCAGCAAAATGAGAGCCGGGACTTCGAGCTCCTACGAGCAGTACTTC.

The sample holds a few counts of this clonotype. V is TRBV14 and J is TRBJ2-5; D ambiguous. In germline, CDR1 is SGHDN, CDR2 FVKESK. The V and J ends lost 4 bases and 1 base respectively, with 10 bases between them. The CDR3 spans 14 residues. CDR3 region: CASSLLDGQETQYF. CDR3 bases: TGTGCCAGCAGCCTCCTGGACGGCCAAGAGACCCAGTACTTC. Based on the CDR3 plus reference TRBV14 and TRBJ2-5, the full variable domain is EAGVTQFPSHSVIEKGQTVTLRCDPISGHDNLYWYRRVMGKEIKFLLHFVKESKQDESGMPNNRFLAERTGGTYSTLKVQPAELEDSGVYFCASSLLDGQETQYFGPGTRLLVL.

V is TRBV10-1 and J is TRBJ1-1, with a possible D match to TRBD1 (6 bases). The CDR3 has 14 residues. Trimming removed 2 bases from V and 5 bases from J, with 12 bases in between. Germline loops: CDR1 WNHNN, CDR2 SYGVQD (reference sequence). The CDR3 here is CASSETTTGTEAFF. DNA for the CDR3: TGCGCCAGCAGTGAGACCACAACAGGGACTGAAGCTTTCTTT.

This clonotype appeared many times. The V and J genes are TRBV25-1 and TRBJ2-1; D not certain. The CDR3 runs 15 residues. The germline V gene has CDR1 MGHDK and CDR2 SYGVNS. Between the trimmed V and J ends, which lost 3 bases and 6 bases, there was a span of 15 bases. The CDR3 spells CASSDLKDLINEQFF. The DNA of the CDR3 is TGTGCCAGCAGTGATCTAAAGGACCTCATCAATGAGCAGTTCTTC.

This clonotype was detected many times. The V gene is TRBV27, the J gene TRBJ2-5, with D possibly called TRBD1 or TRBD2 (5 bases each). V lost 8 bases, J lost 11 bases, and 33 bases lay in between. This CDR3 contains 17 residues. Germline CDR1 is MNHEY and CDR2 is SMNVEV (reference sequence). The CDR3 nucleotides are TGTGCCAGCGGCAGGGACCTCCGGACCGCCAGTGACGATGAGCAGTACTTC. This encodes CASGRDLRTASDDEQYF.

The table lists this clonotype with a few counts. V gene TRBV6-1 combines with J gene TRBJ2-4; the D gene is possibly TRBD2 (6 bases). Looked up from germline, CDR1 is MNHNS and CDR2 is SASEGT. V was cut by 7 bases and J by 3 bases, with 10 bases left in between. This CDR3 contains 13 residues. The CDR3 is CASTEGFKNIQYF. In DNA form, the CDR3 reads TGTGCCAGCACGGAGGGCTTCAAAAACATTCAGTACTTC.